The next 16 T cell receptor beta chains were all read from a single sample in a study of cytomegalovirus exposure and HLA in healthy donors (dated by TCRdb to about 2017). The library relied on the immunoSEQ multiplex PCR assay. A mixture of 60 forward primers for TCR Vbeta segments and 13 reverse primers for TCR Jbeta segments was used in the multiplex PCR. The table comes from immuneACCESS by way of TCRdb, which keeps in-frame sequences with V and J called. Part of the clones is missing from these tables; in studies checked, under half for an unresolved V gene and the rest for unknown reasons. The sample data list 70,000 or so clones, and 70% to 80% of these were observed just once. The ten largest clonotypes hold 7% to 8% of the sample. Sample: PBMCs. These receptors were collected from a man between 18 and 29 years old in good health and CMV-seropositive.

The chain links TRBV30 to TRBJ1-1; maybe TRBD1 (5 bases). The CDR3 is made up of 13 amino acids. Looked up from germline, CDR1 is GTSNPN and CDR2 is SVGIG (reference sequence). V dropped 2 bases and J dropped 10 bases, with 17 bases sitting between them. Written as DNA, the CDR3 is TGTGCCTGGAGTCGTCGGGGGAAGGTAGTAGCTTTCTTT. Protein: CAWSRRGKVVAFF.

The rearrangement links TRBV6-1 to TRBJ2-3; D remains ambiguous. V was shortened by 0 bases and J by 7 bases, with 14 bases between the two germline ends. The CDR3 totals 15 residues. The germline V gene encodes CDR1 MNHNS and CDR2 SASEGT. In DNA form, the CDR3 reads TGTGCCAGCAGTGAAGCGTGGGTGGGCCTATATACGCAGTATTTT. Amino acid sequence: CASSEAWVGLYTQYF.

The rearrangement links TRBV19 to TRBJ2-1; D unresolved. Trimming took 2 bases from V and 9 from J, leaving 8 bases between them. The CDR3 runs to 12 residues. From germline, CDR1 is LNHDA and CDR2 SQIVND (reference sequence). CDR3 region: CASSISPLEQFF. CDR3 sequence (DNA): TGTGCCAGTAGTATATCCCCCCTTGAGCAGTTCTTC. Based on the CDR3 plus reference TRBV19 and TRBJ2-1, the full variable domain is DGGITQSPKYLFRKEGQNVTLSCEQNLNHDAMYWYRQDPGQGLRLIYYSQIVNDFQKGDIAEGYSVSREKKESFPLTVTSAQKNPTAFYLCASSISPLEQFFGPGTRLTVL.

This chain connects TRBV29-1 to TRBJ2-7; D may be TRBD1 (6 bases). Germline lookup yields CDR1 SQVTM and CDR2 ANQGSEA. The V and J ends lost 6 bases and 2 bases respectively, with 8 bases between them. The CDR3 is 11 amino acids. CDR3 DNA sequence: TGCAGCGTACGGACAGCCTACGAGCAGTACTTC. It specifies CSVRTAYEQYF.

This clone was observed a handful of times. The gene calls are TRBV29-1 and TRBJ1-1, with a tentative D call TRBD1 (5 bases). Germline V gives CDR1 SQVTM, CDR2 ANQGSEA. The CDR3 covers 13 residues. V lost 6 bases and J 4 bases, leaving 15 bases between the germline ends. The CDR3, as DNA: TGCAGCGTCCGACCAAGACAGTTCACTGAAGCTTTCTTT. It yields the protein CSVRPRQFTEAFF.

This clone was found once. The chain links TRBV5-8 to TRBJ1-5; a weak D match, TRBD1 (6 bases). Trimming cost V 2 bases and J 3 bases, with 15 bases left between them. Per the germline V gene, CDR1 is SGHTS and CDR2 is YDEGEE. CDR3 length: 16 residues. The CDR3 sequence: CASSFKGGGANQPQHF. The CDR3 DNA sequence: TGTGCCAGCAGCTTCAAAGGAGGGGGGGCCAATCAGCCCCAGCATTTT.

The chain combines TRBV28 with TRBJ1-5; D may be TRBD1 (5 bases). CDR3 length: 13 residues. CDR1 and CDR2 (germline): MDHEN, SYDVKM. The germline V and J ends were trimmed by 2 bases and 6 bases, with 8 bases remaining between them. The CDR3 nucleotides read TGTGCCAGCAGTTTACCCCAGGGTCAGCCCCAGCATTTT. It encodes CASSLPQGQPQHF.

V is TRBV5-1 and J is TRBJ1-1; D uncertain. V shed 3 bases and J shed 7 bases, with 16 bases lying between them. In germline, CDR1 is SGHRS, CDR2 YFSETQ. The CDR3 is made up of 14 amino acids. CDR3 residues: CASSSTYTGDEAFF. The CDR3 coding sequence is TGCGCCAGCAGCTCCACGTATACCGGGGATGAAGCTTTCTTT.

The V call is TRBV6-1, the J call TRBJ2-7, with D perhaps TRBD2 (6 bases). Germline V lookup: CDR1 MNHNS, CDR2 SASEGT. Trimming took 8 bases from V and 7 from J, leaving 15 bases between them. This CDR3 has 12 amino acids. The CDR3 sequence is CASPSGAGEQYF. The CDR3 DNA reads TGTGCCAGCCCATCTGGGGCGGGGGAGCAGTACTTC.

Worth noting for this clone: Other DNA variants within this sample encode the same CDR3. The chain couples TRBV2 to TRBJ1-1; D may be TRBD1 (6 bases). The CDR3 consists of 15 residues. V lost 3 bases to trimming and J lost 1 base, with 12 bases between them. The germline gives CDR1 SNHLY, CDR2 FYNNEI. The CDR3 sequence: CASSEQGQGNTEAFF. The CDR3 nucleotides are TGTGCCAGCAGTGAGCAGGGACAAGGGAACACTGAAGCTTTCTTT.

The gene calls are TRBV7-9 and TRBJ2-7, with TRBD2 as a possible D gene (5 bases). Trimming removed 1 base from V and 2 bases from J, with 15 bases in between. The CDR3 runs to 16 residues. The germline gives CDR1 SEHNR, CDR2 FQNEAQ (reference sequence). The chain's CDR3 is CASSLGTLATAYEQYF. In nucleotides, the CDR3 is TGTGCCAGCAGCTTAGGAACGCTAGCCACAGCCTACGAGCAGTACTTC.

The genes are TRBV2 and TRBJ1-5; D may be TRBD1 (6 bases). Germline V CDR1 and CDR2: SNHLY, FYNNEI. This CDR3 spans 15 amino acids. Trimming pared 8 bases from V and 1 base from J, leaving 15 bases between. CDR3 sequence: CASDSGAYSNQPQHF. The CDR3 nucleotides read TGTGCCAGCGATTCAGGGGCCTACAGCAATCAGCCCCAGCATTTT.

This chain connects TRBV30 to TRBJ1-1, with unresolved D. The V and J ends lost 3 bases and 7 bases respectively, with 9 bases between them. CDR3 length equals 11 residues. Germline lookup yields CDR1 GTSNPN and CDR2 SVGIG (reference sequence). In nucleotides, the CDR3 is TGTGCCTGGAGGGGCGTTCTTGAAGCTTTCTTT. This gives the protein CAWRGVLEAFF.

The chain couples TRBV28 to TRBJ1-4; D gene ambiguous. Trimming removed 5 bases from V and 5 bases from J, with 3 bases in between. The V gene's germline CDR1 is MDHEN and CDR2 SYDVKM. The CDR3 spans 11 residues. The CDR3 reads CASSENEKLFF. For the CDR3, the DNA is TGTGCCAGCAGTGAGAATGAAAAACTGTTTTTT.

V usage is TRBV7-9 and J usage is TRBJ2-5; D is uncertain. The CDR3 consists of 13 residues. V was shortened by 2 bases and J by 5 bases, with 9 bases between the two germline ends. Per the germline V gene, CDR1 is SEHNR and CDR2 is FQNEAQ (reference sequence). CDR3 sequence reads: CASSLLGPETQYF. The CDR3 DNA follows: TGTGCCAGCAGCTTACTGGGCCCCGAGACCCAGTACTTC.

This clone was detected only a few times. The V call is TRBV6-5, the J call TRBJ1-2; no clear D gene. The CDR3 has 14 residues. The V gene's germline CDR1 is MNHEY and CDR2 SVGAGI. V lost 0 bases and J lost 2, with 7 bases in between. The CDR3: CASSYSSGNYGYTF. CDR3 bases: TGTGCCAGCAGTTACTCGTCGGGGAACTATGGCTACACCTTC.